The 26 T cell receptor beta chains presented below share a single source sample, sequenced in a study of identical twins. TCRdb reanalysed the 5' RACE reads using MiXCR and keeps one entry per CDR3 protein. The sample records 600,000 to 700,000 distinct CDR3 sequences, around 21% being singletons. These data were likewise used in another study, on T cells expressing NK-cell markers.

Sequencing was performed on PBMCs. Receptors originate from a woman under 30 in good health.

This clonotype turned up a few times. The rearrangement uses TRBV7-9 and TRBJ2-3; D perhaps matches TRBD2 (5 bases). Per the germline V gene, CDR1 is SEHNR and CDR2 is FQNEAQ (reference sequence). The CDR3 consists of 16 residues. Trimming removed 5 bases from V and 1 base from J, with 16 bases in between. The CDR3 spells CASSGVAAAGTDTQYF. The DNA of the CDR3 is TGTGCCAGCAGCGGCGTGGCAGCAGCGGGCACAGATACGCAGTATTTT.

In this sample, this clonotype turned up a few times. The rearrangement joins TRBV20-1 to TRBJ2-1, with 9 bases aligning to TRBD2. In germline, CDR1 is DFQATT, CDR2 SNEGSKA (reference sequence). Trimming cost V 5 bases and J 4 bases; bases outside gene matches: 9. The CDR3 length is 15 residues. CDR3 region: CSAASASGMYNEQFF. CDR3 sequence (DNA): TGCAGTGCTGCGTCAGCTAGCGGGATGTACAATGAGCAGTTCTTC.

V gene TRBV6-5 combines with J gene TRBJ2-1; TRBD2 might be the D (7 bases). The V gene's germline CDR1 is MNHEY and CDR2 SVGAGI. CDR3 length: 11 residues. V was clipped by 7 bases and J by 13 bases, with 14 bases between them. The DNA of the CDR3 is TGTGCCAGCACGAGGGGGGGCGCTCAGTTCTTC. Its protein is CASTRGGAQFF.

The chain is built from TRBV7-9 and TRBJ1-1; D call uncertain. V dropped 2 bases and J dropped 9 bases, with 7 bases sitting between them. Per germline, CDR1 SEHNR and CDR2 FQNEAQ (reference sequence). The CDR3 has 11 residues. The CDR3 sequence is CASSLTHKAFF. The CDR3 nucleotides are TGTGCCAGCAGCTTAACGCACAAAGCTTTCTTT.

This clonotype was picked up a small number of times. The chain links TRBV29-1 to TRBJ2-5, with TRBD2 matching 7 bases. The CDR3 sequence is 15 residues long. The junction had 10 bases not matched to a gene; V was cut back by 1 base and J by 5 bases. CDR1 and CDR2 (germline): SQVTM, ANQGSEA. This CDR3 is CSVEGAAGDWETQYF. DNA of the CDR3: TGCAGCGTTGAAGGGGCGGCGGGGGACTGGGAGACCCAGTACTTC.

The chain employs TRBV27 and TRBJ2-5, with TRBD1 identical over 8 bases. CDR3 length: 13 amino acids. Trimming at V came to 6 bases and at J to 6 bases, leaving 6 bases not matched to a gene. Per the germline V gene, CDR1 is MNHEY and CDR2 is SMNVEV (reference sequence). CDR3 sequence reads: CASRAGGEQTQYF. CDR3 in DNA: TGTGCCAGCAGGGCAGGGGGCGAACAGACCCAGTACTTC.

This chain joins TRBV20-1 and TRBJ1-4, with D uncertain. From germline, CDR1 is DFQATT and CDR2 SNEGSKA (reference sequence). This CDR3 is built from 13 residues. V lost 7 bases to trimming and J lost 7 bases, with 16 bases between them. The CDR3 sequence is CSVSGASGEKLFF. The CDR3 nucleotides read TGCAGTGTCTCCGGCGCCTCGGGTGAAAAACTGTTTTTT.

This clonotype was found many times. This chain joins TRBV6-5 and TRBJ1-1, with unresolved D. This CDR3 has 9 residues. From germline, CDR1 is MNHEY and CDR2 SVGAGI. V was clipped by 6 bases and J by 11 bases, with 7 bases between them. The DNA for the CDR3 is TGTGCCAGCAGCTTCCAGGCTTTCTTT. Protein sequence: CASSFQAFF.

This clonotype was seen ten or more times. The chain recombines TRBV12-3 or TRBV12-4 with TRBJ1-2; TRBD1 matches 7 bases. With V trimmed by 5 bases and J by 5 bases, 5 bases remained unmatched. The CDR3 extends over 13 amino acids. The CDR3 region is CASSLTGVYGYTF. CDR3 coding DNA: TGTGCCAGCAGTCTCACAGGGGTGTATGGCTACACCTTC.

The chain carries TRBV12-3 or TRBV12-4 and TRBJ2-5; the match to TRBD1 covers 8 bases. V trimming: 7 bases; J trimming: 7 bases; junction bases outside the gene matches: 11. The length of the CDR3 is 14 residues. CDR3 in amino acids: CASTRDRWDWTQYF. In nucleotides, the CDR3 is TGTGCCAGCACCCGGGACAGGTGGGATTGGACCCAGTACTTC.

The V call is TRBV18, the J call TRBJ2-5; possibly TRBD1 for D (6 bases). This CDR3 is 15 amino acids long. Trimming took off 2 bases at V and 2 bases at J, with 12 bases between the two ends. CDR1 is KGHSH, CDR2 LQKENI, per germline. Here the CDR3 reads CASSPSTGWQETQYF. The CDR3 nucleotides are TGTGCCAGCTCACCATCCACAGGGTGGCAAGAGACCCAGTACTTC.

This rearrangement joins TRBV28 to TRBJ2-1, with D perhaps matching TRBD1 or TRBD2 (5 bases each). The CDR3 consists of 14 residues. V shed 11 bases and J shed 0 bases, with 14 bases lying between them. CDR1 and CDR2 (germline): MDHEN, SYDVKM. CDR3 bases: TGTGCCGGTCAGAAGGGGACCTCCTACAATGAGCAGTTCTTC. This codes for CAGQKGTSYNEQFF. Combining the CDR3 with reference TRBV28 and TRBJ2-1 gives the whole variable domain DVKVTQSSRYLVKRTGEKVFLECVQDMDHENMFWYRQDPGLGLRLIYFSYDVKMKEKGDIPEGYSVSREKKERFSLILESASTNQTSMYLCAGQKGTSYNEQFFGPGTRLTVL.

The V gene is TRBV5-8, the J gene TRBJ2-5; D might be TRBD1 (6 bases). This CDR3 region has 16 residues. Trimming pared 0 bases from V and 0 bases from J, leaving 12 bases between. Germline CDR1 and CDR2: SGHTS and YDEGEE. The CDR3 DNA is TGTGCCAGCAGCTTGGGGGGGCGGAGGAACCAAGAGACCCAGTACTTC. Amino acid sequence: CASSLGGRRNQETQYF.

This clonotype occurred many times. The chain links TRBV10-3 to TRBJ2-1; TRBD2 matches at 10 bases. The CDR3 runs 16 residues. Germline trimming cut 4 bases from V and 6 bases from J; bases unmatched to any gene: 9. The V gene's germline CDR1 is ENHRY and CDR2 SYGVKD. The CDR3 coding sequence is TGTGCCATCAGTGGCCCGGTGGCTAGCGGGAGCAATGAGCAGTTCTTC. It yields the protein CAISGPVASGSNEQFF.

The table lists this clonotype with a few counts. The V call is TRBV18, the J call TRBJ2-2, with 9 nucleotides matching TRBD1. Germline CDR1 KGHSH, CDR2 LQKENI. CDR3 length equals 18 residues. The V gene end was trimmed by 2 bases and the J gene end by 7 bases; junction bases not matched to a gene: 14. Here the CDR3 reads CASSPLIPGQGKDGELFF. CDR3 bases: TGTGCCAGCTCACCATTGATACCGGGACAGGGAAAGGACGGGGAGCTGTTTTTT.

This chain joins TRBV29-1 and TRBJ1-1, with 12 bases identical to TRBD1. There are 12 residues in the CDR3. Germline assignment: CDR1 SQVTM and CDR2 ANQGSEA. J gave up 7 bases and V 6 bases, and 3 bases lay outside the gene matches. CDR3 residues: CSVGDRGHEAFF. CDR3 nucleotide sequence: TGCAGCGTCGGGGACAGGGGGCATGAAGCTTTCTTT.

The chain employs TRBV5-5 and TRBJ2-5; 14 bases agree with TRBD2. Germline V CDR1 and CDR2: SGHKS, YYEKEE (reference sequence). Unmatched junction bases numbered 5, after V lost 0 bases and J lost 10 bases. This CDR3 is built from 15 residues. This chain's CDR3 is CASSLDPGTSGGQYF. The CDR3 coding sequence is TGTGCCAGCAGCTTGGATCCCGGGACTAGCGGGGGCCAGTACTTC. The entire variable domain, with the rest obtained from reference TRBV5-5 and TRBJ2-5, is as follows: DAGVTQSPTHLIKTRGQQVTLRCSPISGHKSVSWYQQVLGQGPQFIFQYYEKEERGRGNFPDRFSARQFPNYSSELNVNALLLGDSALYLCASSLDPGTSGGQYFGPGTRLLVL.

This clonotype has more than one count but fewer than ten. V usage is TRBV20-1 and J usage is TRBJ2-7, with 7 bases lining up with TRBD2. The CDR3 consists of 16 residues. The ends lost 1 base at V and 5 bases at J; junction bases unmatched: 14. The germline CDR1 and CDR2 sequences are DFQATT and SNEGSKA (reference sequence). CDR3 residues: CSARVGSTAGVHEQYF. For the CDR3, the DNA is TGCAGTGCTAGAGTTGGTAGTACGGCGGGAGTACACGAGCAGTACTTC.

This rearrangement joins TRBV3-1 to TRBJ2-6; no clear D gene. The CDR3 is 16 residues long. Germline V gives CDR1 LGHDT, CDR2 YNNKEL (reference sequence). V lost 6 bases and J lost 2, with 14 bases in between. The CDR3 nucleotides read TGTGCCAGCAGTCCCAGACCTACCACTGGGGCCAACGTCCTGACTTTC. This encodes CASSPRPTTGANVLTF. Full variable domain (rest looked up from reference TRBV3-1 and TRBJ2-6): DTAVSQTPKYLVTQMGNDKSIKCEQNLGHDTMYWYKQDSKKFLKIMFSYNNKELIINETVPNRFSPKSPDKAHLNLHINSLELGDSAVYFCASSPRPTTGANVLTFGAGSRLTVL.

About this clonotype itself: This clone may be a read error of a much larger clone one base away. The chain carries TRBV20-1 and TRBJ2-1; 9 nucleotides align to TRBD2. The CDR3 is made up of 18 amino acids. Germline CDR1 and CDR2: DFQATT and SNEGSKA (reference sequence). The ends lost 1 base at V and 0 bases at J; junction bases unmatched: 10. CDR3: CSARALGSGRGSYNEQFF. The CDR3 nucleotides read TGCAGTGCTAGAGCGTTGGGTAGCGGGAGAGGCTCCTACAATGAGCAGTTCTTC.

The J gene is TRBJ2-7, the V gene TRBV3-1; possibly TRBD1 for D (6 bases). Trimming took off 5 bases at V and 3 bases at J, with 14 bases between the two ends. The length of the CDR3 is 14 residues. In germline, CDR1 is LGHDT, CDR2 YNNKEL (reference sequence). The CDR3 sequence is CASSNWDTYYEQYF. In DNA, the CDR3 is TGTGCCAGCAGCAATTGGGACACCTACTACGAGCAGTACTTC.

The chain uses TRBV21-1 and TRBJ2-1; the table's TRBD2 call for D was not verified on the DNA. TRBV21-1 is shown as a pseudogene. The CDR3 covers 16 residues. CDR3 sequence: CASSKVEGPRYNEQFF. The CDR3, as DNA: TGTGCCAGCAGCAAAGTTGAGGGACCTAGGTACAATGAGCAGTTCTTC.

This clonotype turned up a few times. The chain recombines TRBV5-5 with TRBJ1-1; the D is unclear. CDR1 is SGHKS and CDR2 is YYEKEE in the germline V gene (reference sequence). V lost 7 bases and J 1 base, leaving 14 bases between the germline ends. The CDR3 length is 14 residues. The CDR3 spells CASGFREKNTEAFF. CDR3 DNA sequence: TGTGCCAGCGGTTTCCGGGAAAAGAACACTGAAGCTTTCTTT. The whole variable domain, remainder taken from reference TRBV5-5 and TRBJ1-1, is DAGVTQSPTHLIKTRGQQVTLRCSPISGHKSVSWYQQVLGQGPQFIFQYYEKEERGRGNFPDRFSARQFPNYSSELNVNALLLGDSALYLCASGFREKNTEAFFGQGTRLTVV.

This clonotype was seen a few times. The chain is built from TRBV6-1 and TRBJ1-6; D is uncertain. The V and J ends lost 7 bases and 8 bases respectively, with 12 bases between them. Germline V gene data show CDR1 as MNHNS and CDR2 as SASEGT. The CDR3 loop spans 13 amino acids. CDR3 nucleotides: TGTGCCAGCAAGAACAGTGATTATTCACCCCTCCACTTT. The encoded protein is CASKNSDYSPLHF.

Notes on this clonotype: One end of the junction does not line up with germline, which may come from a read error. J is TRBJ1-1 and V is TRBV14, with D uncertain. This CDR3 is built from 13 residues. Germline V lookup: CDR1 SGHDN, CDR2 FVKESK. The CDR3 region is CATSRAEGTEAFF. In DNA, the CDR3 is TGTGCCACCAGCCGGGCCGAAGGGACTGAAGCTTTCTTT.

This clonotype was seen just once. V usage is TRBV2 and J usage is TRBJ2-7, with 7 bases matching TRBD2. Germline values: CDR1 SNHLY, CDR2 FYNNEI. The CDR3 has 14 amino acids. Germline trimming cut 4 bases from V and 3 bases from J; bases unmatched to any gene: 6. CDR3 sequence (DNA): TGTGCCAGCAGTGTTGGGGGAGGGATCTACGAGCAGTACTTC. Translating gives CASSVGGGIYEQYF.